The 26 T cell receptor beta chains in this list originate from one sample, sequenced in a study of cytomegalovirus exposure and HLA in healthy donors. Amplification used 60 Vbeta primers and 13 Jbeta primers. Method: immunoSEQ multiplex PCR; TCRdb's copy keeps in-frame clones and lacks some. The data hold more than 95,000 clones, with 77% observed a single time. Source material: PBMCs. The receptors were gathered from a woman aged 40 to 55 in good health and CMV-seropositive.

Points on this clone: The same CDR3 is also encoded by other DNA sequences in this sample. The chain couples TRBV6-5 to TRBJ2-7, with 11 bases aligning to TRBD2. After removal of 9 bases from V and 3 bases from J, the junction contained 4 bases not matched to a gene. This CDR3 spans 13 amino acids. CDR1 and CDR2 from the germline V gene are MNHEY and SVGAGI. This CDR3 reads CASRLAGGYEQYF. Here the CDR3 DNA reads TGTGCCAGTAGGCTAGCGGGAGGCTACGAGCAGTACTTC.

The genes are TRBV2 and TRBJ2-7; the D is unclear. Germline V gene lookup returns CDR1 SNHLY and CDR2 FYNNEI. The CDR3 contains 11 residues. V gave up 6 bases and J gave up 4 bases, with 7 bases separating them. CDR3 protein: CASSLEYEQYF. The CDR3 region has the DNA TGTGCCAGCAGCTTAGAGTACGAGCAGTACTTC. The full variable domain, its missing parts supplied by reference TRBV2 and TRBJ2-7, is EPEVTQTPSHQVTQMGQEVILRCVPISNHLYFYWYRQILGQKVEFLVSFYNNEISEKSEIFDDQFSVERPDGSNFTLKIRSTKLEDSAMYFCASSLEYEQYFGPGTRLTVT.

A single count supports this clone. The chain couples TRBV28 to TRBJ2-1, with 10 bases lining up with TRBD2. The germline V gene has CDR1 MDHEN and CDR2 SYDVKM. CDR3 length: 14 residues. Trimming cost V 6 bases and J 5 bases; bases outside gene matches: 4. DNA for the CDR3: TGTGCCAGCAGAGCGGGAGGGCCCCACAATGAGCAGTTCTTC. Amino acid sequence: CASRAGGPHNEQFF.

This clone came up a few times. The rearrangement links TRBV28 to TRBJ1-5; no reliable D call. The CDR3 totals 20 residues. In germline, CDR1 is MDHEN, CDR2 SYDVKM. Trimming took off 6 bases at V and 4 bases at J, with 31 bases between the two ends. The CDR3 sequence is CASSLRARPSYTNPNQPQHF. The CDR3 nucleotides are TGTGCCAGCAGCTTAAGAGCTAGACCCTCATACACAAATCCAAATCAGCCCCAGCATTTT.

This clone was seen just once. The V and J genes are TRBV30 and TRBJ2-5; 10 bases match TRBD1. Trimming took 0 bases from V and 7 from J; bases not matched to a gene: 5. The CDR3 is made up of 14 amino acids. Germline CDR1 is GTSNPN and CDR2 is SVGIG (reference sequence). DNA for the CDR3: TGTGCCTGGAGTGTAAGCGGGACAGGGGTGACCCAGTACTTC. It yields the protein CAWSVSGTGVTQYF.

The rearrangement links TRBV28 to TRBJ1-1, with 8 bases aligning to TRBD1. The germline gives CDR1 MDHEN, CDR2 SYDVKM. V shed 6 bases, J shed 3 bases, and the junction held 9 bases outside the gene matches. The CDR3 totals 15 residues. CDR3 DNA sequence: TGTGCCAGCAGCCCACCGGACAGGGATCACACTGAAGCTTTCTTT. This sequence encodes CASSPPDRDHTEAFF.

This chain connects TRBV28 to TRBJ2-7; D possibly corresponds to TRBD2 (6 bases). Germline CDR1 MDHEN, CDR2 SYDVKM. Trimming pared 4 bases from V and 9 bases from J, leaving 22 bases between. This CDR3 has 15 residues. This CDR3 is CASSSMARTKEGQYF. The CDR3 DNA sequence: TGTGCCAGCAGTTCGATGGCCCGGACCAAGGAGGGGCAGTACTTC.

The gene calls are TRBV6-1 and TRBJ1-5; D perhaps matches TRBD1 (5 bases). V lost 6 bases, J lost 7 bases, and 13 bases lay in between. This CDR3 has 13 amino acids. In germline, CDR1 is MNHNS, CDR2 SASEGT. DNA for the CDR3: TGTGCCAGCAGCGCTCTGGGGGGGCAGCCCCAGCATTTT. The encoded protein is CASSALGGQPQHF.

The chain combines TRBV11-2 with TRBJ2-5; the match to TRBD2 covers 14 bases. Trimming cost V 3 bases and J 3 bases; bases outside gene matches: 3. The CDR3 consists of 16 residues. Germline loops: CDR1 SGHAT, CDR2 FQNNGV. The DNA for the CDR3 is TGTGCCAGCAGCTTGGGGACTAGCGGGAGAAAAGAGACCCAGTACTTC. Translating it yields CASSLGTSGRKETQYF.

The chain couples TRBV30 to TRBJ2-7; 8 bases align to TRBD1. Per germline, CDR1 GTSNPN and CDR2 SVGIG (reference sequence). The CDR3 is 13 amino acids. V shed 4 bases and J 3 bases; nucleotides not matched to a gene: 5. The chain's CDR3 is CAWTIGQGYEQYF. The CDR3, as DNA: TGTGCCTGGACCATCGGACAGGGCTACGAGCAGTACTTC.

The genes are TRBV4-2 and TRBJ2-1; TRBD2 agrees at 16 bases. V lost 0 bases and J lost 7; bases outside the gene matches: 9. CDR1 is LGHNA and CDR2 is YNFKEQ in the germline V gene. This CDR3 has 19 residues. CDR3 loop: CASSQDGTSGRGLRNEQFF. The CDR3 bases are TGTGCCAGCAGCCAAGATGGGACTAGCGGGAGGGGTTTAAGGAATGAGCAGTTCTTC.

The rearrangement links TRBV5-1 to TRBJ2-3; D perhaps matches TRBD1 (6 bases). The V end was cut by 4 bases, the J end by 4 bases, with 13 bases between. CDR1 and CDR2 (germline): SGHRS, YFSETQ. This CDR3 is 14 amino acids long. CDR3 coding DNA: TGCGCCAGCAGCCTATCCTACAGGGCAGATACGCAGTATTTT. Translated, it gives CASSLSYRADTQYF.

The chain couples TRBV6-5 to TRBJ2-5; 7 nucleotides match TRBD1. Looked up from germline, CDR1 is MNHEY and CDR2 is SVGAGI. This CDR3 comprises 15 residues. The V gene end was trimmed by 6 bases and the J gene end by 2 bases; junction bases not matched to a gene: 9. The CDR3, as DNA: TGTGCCAGCAGATTAGCCGGGACAGCTCAAGAGACCCAGTACTTC. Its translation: CASRLAGTAQETQYF.

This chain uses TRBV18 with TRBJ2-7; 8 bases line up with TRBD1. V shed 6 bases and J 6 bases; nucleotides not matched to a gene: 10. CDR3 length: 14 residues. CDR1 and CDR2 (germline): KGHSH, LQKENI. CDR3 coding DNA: TGTGCCAGCTCCAAGGATTACCAGGGGGCCGAGCAGTACTTC. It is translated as CASSKDYQGAEQYF. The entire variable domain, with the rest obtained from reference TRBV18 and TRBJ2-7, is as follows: NAGVMQNPRHLVRRRGQEARLRCSPMKGHSHVYWYRQLPEEGLKFMVYLQKENIIDESGMPKERFSAEFPKEGPSILRIQQVVRGDSAAYFCASSKDYQGAEQYFGPGTRLTVT.

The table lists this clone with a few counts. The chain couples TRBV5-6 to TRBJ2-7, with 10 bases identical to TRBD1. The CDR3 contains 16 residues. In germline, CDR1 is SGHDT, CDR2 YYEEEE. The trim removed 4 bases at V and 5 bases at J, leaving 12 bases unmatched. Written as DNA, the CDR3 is TGTGCCAGCAGCGACACACCGGGACAGGGGATCGACGAGCAGTACTTC. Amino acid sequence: CASSDTPGQGIDEQYF.

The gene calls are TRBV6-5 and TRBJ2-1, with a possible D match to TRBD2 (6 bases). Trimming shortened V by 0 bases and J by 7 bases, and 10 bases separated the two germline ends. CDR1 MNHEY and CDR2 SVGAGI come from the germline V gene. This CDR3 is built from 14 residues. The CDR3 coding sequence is TGTGCCAGCAGTTACTCGTCGGGGAGGAATGAGCAGTTCTTC. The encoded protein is CASSYSSGRNEQFF.

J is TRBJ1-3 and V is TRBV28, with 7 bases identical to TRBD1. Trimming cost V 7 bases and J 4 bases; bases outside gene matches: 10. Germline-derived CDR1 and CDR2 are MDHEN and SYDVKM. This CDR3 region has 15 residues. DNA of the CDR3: TGTGCCAGCAAAGGACAGGACGAGGGCGGAAACACCATATATTTT. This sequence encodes CASKGQDEGGNTIYF.

The CDR3 nucleotides are TGCAGCACCAGGACTGTACGCCAAGAGACCCAGTACTTC. Translated: CSTRTVRQETQYF. The chain carries TRBV29-1 and TRBJ2-5; D possibly corresponds to TRBD2 (5 bases). This CDR3 is built from 13 residues. The V gene lost 8 bases and the J gene lost 1 base, with 14 bases spanning the gap. Germline CDR1 reads SQVTM; CDR2 reads ANQGSEA.

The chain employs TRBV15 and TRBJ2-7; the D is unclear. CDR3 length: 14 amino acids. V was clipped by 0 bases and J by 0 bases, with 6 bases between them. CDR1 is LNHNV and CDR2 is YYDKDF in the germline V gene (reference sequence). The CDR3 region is CATSRDQLSYEQYF. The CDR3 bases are TGTGCCACCAGCAGAGACCAACTCTCCTACGAGCAGTACTTC.

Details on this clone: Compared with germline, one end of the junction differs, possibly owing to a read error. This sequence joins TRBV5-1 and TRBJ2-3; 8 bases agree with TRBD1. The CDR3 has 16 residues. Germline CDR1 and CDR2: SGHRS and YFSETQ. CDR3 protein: CASSEGTGASTDTQYF. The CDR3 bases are TGTGCCAGCAGCGAAGGGACAGGAGCTAGCACAGATACGCAGTATTTT.

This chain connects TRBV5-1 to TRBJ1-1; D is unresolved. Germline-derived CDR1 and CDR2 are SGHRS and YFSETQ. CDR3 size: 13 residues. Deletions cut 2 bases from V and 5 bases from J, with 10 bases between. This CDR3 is CASSLTTGTEAFF. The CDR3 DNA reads TGCGCCAGCAGCTTAACGACGGGAACTGAAGCTTTCTTT.

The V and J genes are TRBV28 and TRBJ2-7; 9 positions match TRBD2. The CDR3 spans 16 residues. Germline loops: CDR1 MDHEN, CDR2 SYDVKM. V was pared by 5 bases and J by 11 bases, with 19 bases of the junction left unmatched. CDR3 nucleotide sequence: TGTGCCAGCAGTCCCGCCTCTGCGGGAGGGCGAAGAGGGAAGTACTTC. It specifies CASSPASAGGRRGKYF.

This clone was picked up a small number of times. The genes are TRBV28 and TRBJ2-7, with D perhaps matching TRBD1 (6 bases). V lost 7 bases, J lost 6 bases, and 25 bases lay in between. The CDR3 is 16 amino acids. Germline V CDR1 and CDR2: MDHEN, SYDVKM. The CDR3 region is CASTPLRRPRGREQYF. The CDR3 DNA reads TGTGCCAGCACCCCCCTGCGCCGGCCCAGGGGACGCGAGCAGTACTTC.

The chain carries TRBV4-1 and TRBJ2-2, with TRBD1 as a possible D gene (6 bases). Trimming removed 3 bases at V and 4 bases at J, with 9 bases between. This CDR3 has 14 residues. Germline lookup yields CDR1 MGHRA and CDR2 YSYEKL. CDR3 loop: CASSQRQATGELFF. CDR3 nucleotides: TGCGCCAGCAGCCAGCGACAGGCCACCGGGGAGCTGTTTTTT.

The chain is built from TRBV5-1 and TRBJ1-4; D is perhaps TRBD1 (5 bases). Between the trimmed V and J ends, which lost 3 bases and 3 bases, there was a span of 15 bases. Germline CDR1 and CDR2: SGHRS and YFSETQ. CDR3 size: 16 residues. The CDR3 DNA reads TGCGCCAGCAGCTGGTTTCCAAGGGGCGCTAATGAAAAACTGTTTTTT. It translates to CASSWFPRGANEKLFF.

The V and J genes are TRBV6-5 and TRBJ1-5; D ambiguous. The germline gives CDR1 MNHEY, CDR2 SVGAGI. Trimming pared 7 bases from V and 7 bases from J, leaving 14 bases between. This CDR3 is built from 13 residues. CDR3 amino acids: CASTNGYGQPQHF. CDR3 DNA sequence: TGTGCCAGCACCAACGGGTACGGGCAGCCCCAGCATTTT.